These 29 T cell receptor beta chains came from one sample sequenced in a study of neurological immune-mediated disorders. TCRdb re-derived calls from the 5' RACE reads in MiXCR, one entry per CDR3 protein. The sample lists tens of thousands of distinct CDR3 sequences, around 3.1% seen once, with around 8% in the top ten. Indicated time point: longitudinal time-point 1 (baseline). The sample consisted of PBMCs. The source of these receptors is a woman aged 60 to 75 with multiple sclerosis.

This clonotype was observed many times. This chain uses TRBV20-1 with TRBJ2-1; 10 nucleotides line up with TRBD2. Germline loops: CDR1 DFQATT, CDR2 SNEGSKA (reference sequence). This CDR3 is 17 amino acids long. The V gene end was trimmed by 6 bases and the J gene end by 7 bases; junction bases not matched to a gene: 18. Here the CDR3 reads CSAGVQRGGLAINEQFF. For the CDR3, the DNA is TGCAGTGCCGGAGTCCAGCGTGGGGGACTAGCGATTAATGAGCAGTTCTTC.

This clonotype was observed many times. The chain employs TRBV11-2 and TRBJ2-7; D is undetermined. Deletions cut 3 bases from V and 3 bases from J, with 9 bases between. The length of the CDR3 is 13 residues. Germline loops: CDR1 SGHAT, CDR2 FQNNGV. Here the CDR3 DNA reads TGTGCCAGCAGCTTTCGACGGATCTACGAGCAGTACTTC. Protein product: CASSFRRIYEQYF.

In its sample, this clonotype was seen many times. CDR3 coding DNA: TGTGCCAGCAGCTCCGGGACAGTCGGAACTGAAGCTTTCTTT. It specifies CASSSGTVGTEAFF. The chain couples TRBV11-2 to TRBJ1-1; 7 bases match TRBD1. V trimming: 4 bases; J trimming: 5 bases; junction bases outside the gene matches: 7. The length of the CDR3 is 14 residues. Per the germline V gene, CDR1 is SGHAT and CDR2 is FQNNGV.

This clonotype was seen a handful of times. A read error may explain this, as a much larger clone is one base away. This chain uses TRBV4-1 with TRBJ1-4; D remains ambiguous. CDR3 length: 15 amino acids. Germline CDR1 reads MGHRA; CDR2 reads YSYEKL. The CDR3: CASSQVGATNDKLFF. CDR3 DNA sequence: TGCGCCAGCAGCCAAGTGGGCGCAACTAATGACAAACTGTTTTTT.

This clonotype was detected ten times or more. This sequence joins TRBV5-1 and TRBJ1-6, with no clear D. V was cut by 0 bases and J by 8 bases, with 12 bases left in between. This CDR3 contains 15 residues. The germline V gene has CDR1 SGHRS and CDR2 YFSETQ. Here the CDR3 DNA reads TGCGCCAGCAGCTTGGCGCCCGGGAGCCATTCACCCCTCCACTTT. Translated: CASSLAPGSHSPLHF. The full variable domain, in which reference TRBV5-1 and TRBJ1-6 provide the parts outside the CDR3, is KAGVTQTPRYLIKTRGQQVTLSCSPISGHRSVSWYQQTPGQGLQFLFEYFSETQRNKGNFPGRFSGRQFSNSRSEMNVSTLELGDSALYLCASSLAPGSHSPLHFGNGTRLTVT.

The chain recombines TRBV10-1 with TRBJ2-1; D is ambiguous. Germline V gene sequence: CDR1 WNHNN, CDR2 SYGVQD (reference sequence). Trimming shortened V by 11 bases and J by 15 bases, and 11 bases separated the two germline ends. This CDR3 comprises 8 residues. The CDR3 bases are TGCGCCCGCCGGGCTCCGTTCTTC. It yields the protein CARRAPFF.

This clonotype was detected ten times or more. CDR3 region: CSARVGDEQYF. The CDR3, as DNA: TGCAGTGCTAGGGTTGGAGACGAGCAGTACTTC. V usage is TRBV20-1 and J usage is TRBJ2-7, with D hard to call. The V end was cut by 3 bases, the J end by 5 bases, with 8 bases between. The CDR3 covers 11 residues. CDR1 and CDR2 from the germline V gene are DFQATT and SNEGSKA (reference sequence).

This clonotype was found many times. This sequence joins TRBV20-1 and TRBJ2-6; no reliable D call. Germline CDR1 is DFQATT and CDR2 is SNEGSKA (reference sequence). This CDR3 has 13 amino acids. Trimming pared 6 bases from V and 1 base from J, leaving 7 bases between. The CDR3: CSAVQSGANVLTF. The CDR3 bases are TGCAGTGCCGTACAGTCTGGGGCCAACGTCCTGACTTTC.

Many counts were recorded for this clonotype. This chain joins TRBV5-1 and TRBJ1-1, with D possibly TRBD1 on 5 matching bases. This CDR3 has 13 amino acids. Germline loops: CDR1 SGHRS, CDR2 YFSETQ. V lost 4 bases and J lost 9, with 16 bases in between. CDR3 DNA sequence: TGCGCCAGCAGCCCCGCCCGGGGCCCGCAAGCTTTCTTT. Translated: CASSPARGPQAFF.

This clonotype was observed at least ten times. The genes are TRBV12-3 or TRBV12-4 and TRBJ2-5; D unclear. Trimming took 7 bases from V and 5 from J, leaving 14 bases between them. The CDR3 consists of 13 residues. CDR3 bases: TGTGCCAGCACCCCATCAAGAACGGAGACCCAGTACTTC. As protein: CASTPSRTETQYF.

Many counts were recorded for this clonotype. The chain recombines TRBV20-1 with TRBJ1-6, with TRBD1 matching 8 bases. V lost 6 bases to trimming and J lost 16 bases; unmatched junction nucleotides: 14. CDR1 and CDR2 from the germline V gene are DFQATT and SNEGSKA (reference sequence). The CDR3 is made up of 13 amino acids. CDR3 protein: CSAPDRVTSRLHF. CDR3 bases: TGCAGTGCCCCGGACAGGGTTACGTCCAGGCTCCACTTT.

This clonotype was seen ten or more times. V and J are TRBV11-3 and TRBJ2-7; a possible D gene is TRBD2 (5 bases). Trimming shortened V by 5 bases and J by 2 bases, and 10 bases separated the two germline ends. The CDR3 is 13 amino acids. Germline V lookup: CDR1 SGHNT, CDR2 YENEEA. The CDR3 DNA reads TGTGCCAGCAGCAACCGGGAAACCTACGAGCAGTACTTC. Translated: CASSNRETYEQYF. Supplemented by reference TRBV11-3 and TRBJ2-7, the full variable domain reads EAGVVQSPRYKIIEKKQPVAFWCNPISGHNTLYWYLQNLGQGPELLIRYENEEAVDDSQLPKDRFSAERLKGVDSTLKIQPAELGDSAVYLCASSNRETYEQYFGPGTRLTVT.

At least ten counts were recorded for this clonotype. V usage is TRBV7-6 and J usage is TRBJ2-6, with no clear D. The germline V and J ends were trimmed by 5 bases and 2 bases, with 10 bases remaining between them. Germline V gene lookup returns CDR1 SGHVS and CDR2 FNYEAQ. The CDR3 runs 15 residues. The chain's CDR3 is CASSPEGTGANVLTF. CDR3 sequence (DNA): TGTGCCAGCAGCCCCGAAGGGACTGGGGCCAACGTCCTGACTTTC.

There are many counts of this clonotype. The chain joins TRBV6-5 to TRBJ1-5, with D perhaps TRBD1 (5 bases). This CDR3 spans 14 amino acids. Trimming removed 6 bases from V and 0 bases from J, with 9 bases in between. The germline V gene has CDR1 MNHEY and CDR2 SVGAGI. The CDR3 region has the DNA TGTGCCAGCAGGGGGGACGGTAGCAATCAGCCCCAGCATTTT. It translates to CASRGDGSNQPQHF.

At least ten counts were recorded for this clonotype. The rearrangement links TRBV7-2 to TRBJ1-1, with D unresolved. Germline CDR1 reads SGHTA; CDR2 reads FQGNSA. There are 11 residues in the CDR3. V dropped 5 bases and J dropped 6 bases, with 7 bases sitting between them. This chain's CDR3 is CASSPVSEAFF. Here the CDR3 DNA reads TGTGCCAGCAGCCCGGTGTCTGAAGCTTTCTTT.

This clonotype was counted ten times or more. This chain links TRBV5-1 with TRBJ2-2; a weak D match, TRBD1 (5 bases). The CDR3 loop spans 15 amino acids. Deletions cut 4 bases from V and 2 bases from J, with 12 bases between. Germline V lookup: CDR1 SGHRS, CDR2 YFSETQ. The CDR3 DNA reads as TGCGCCAGCAGCCCCATTGACAGCAACACCGGGGAGCTGTTTTTT. This translates into CASSPIDSNTGELFF.

This clonotype was observed at least ten times. The chain's CDR3 is CSARGSTQETQYF. Here the CDR3 DNA reads TGCAGTGCTAGAGGTTCGACCCAAGAGACCCAGTACTTC. V usage is TRBV20-1 and J usage is TRBJ2-5; D not resolved. CDR3 length equals 13 residues. Deletions cut 1 base from V and 1 base from J, with 7 bases between. Germline lookup yields CDR1 DFQATT and CDR2 SNEGSKA (reference sequence).

This clonotype was observed many times. In this CDR3 the conserved last residue, phenylalanine or tryptophan, is missing, so a read error is likely. The limits of the CDR3 on the DNA are not certain, so only TCRdb's listed CDR3 is given. V and J are TRBV6-6 and TRBJ2-3; the table's D call, TRBD1, has no DNA check behind it. The CDR3 spans 14 amino acids, including both terminal residues. Germline values: CDR1 MNHNY, CDR2 SVGAGI (reference sequence). CDR3: CASSYSVRGVTTDI.

This clonotype occurred many times. The rearrangement joins TRBV4-2 to TRBJ2-3; tentatively, D is TRBD2 (5 bases). The V gene lost 4 bases and the J gene lost 3 bases, with 14 bases spanning the gap. The V gene's germline CDR1 is LGHNA and CDR2 YNFKEQ. The CDR3 has 15 residues. CDR3 amino acids: CASSPTRIATDTQYF. CDR3 sequence (DNA): TGTGCCAGCAGCCCCACGAGGATAGCGACAGATACGCAGTATTTT.

A few counts support this clonotype. The rearrangement links TRBV20-1 to TRBJ2-6; 10 bases fit TRBD1. Trimming removed 4 bases from V and 5 bases from J; junction bases left unmatched: 8. Germline V gene sequence: CDR1 DFQATT, CDR2 SNEGSKA (reference sequence). The CDR3 covers 16 residues. Here the CDR3 reads CSATDRGGTRANVLTF. The CDR3 DNA is TGCAGTGCTACGGACAGGGGGGGTACAAGGGCCAACGTCCTGACTTTC.

In this sample, this clonotype turned up many times. This chain links TRBV20-1 with TRBJ2-7, with 9 bases fitting TRBD2. Germline V gives CDR1 DFQATT, CDR2 SNEGSKA (reference sequence). Trimming at V came to 3 bases and at J to 5 bases, leaving 8 bases not matched to a gene. This CDR3 spans 14 amino acids. The CDR3 DNA reads TGCAGTGCTAGGAAAATAGCGGGGGCCAACGAGCAGTACTTC. This encodes CSARKIAGANEQYF.

Ten or more counts support this clonotype. The chain has TRBV5-1 and TRBJ2-7; 9 nucleotides align to TRBD1. This CDR3 is 16 amino acids long. Germline CDR1 and CDR2: SGHRS and YFSETQ. Trimming took 4 bases from V and 5 from J; bases not matched to a gene: 13. CDR3: CASSTSRGQGYDEQYF. CDR3 nucleotide sequence: TGCGCCAGCAGCACCTCCAGGGGACAGGGTTACGACGAGCAGTACTTC.

This clonotype was recorded at least ten times. This sequence joins TRBV5-1 and TRBJ1-2, with 9 positions matching TRBD1. The CDR3 spans 14 residues. The germline gives CDR1 SGHRS, CDR2 YFSETQ. The trim removed 4 bases at V and 4 bases at J, leaving 5 bases unmatched. The CDR3 region is CASSGGTGTYGYTF. Here the CDR3 DNA reads TGCGCCAGCAGCGGAGGGACAGGGACCTATGGCTACACCTTC.

This clonotype was counted ten times or more. CDR3 sequence reads: CASRGDGAVAGELFF. The CDR3 DNA is TGTGCCAGCAGAGGGGACGGGGCGGTGGCCGGGGAGCTGTTTTTT. The J gene is TRBJ2-2, the V gene TRBV2; D possibly matches TRBD1 or TRBD2 (5 bases each). The germline V gene has CDR1 SNHLY and CDR2 FYNNEI. The CDR3 is 15 amino acids. V lost 6 bases and J lost 6, with 17 bases in between. The full variable domain, rest sourced from reference TRBV2 and TRBJ2-2, is EPEVTQTPSHQVTQMGQEVILRCVPISNHLYFYWYRQILGQKVEFLVSFYNNEISEKSEIFDDQFSVERPDGSNFTLKIRSTKLEDSAMYFCASRGDGAVAGELFFGEGSRLTVL.

This clonotype is classed as medium-sized. The chain links TRBV20-1 to TRBJ1-6; D is possibly TRBD1 (5 bases). This CDR3 comprises 15 residues. CDR1 is DFQATT, CDR2 SNEGSKA, per germline (reference sequence). Trimming shortened V by 3 bases and J by 9 bases, and 18 bases separated the two germline ends. DNA for the CDR3: TGCAGTGCTAGCGTGCAGGGCCTCGGGGGTTCACCCCTCCACTTT. Translated: CSASVQGLGGSPLHF.

This clonotype was recorded at least ten times. The V gene is TRBV20-1, the J gene TRBJ2-7; 7 positions agree with TRBD2. Looked up from germline, CDR1 is DFQATT and CDR2 is SNEGSKA (reference sequence). The CDR3 is made up of 14 amino acids. After removal of 6 bases from V and 3 bases from J, the junction contained 11 bases not matched to a gene. The CDR3: CSARPGGINYEQYF. The CDR3 DNA sequence: TGCAGTGCCAGGCCCGGGGGGATCAACTACGAGCAGTACTTC.

This clonotype occurred many times. This chain connects TRBV5-6 to TRBJ2-7; TRBD1 aligns across 10 bases. The CDR3 extends over 16 amino acids. Germline V gene lookup returns CDR1 SGHDT and CDR2 YYEEEE. V lost 5 bases to trimming and J lost 2 bases; unmatched junction nucleotides: 10. CDR3 DNA: TGTGCCAGCAGAAATGATCGGACAGGGGGAGCCTACGAGCAGTACTTC. It yields the protein CASRNDRTGGAYEQYF.

This clonotype was picked up many times. In DNA form, the CDR3 reads TGTGCCAGCAGCCTCAGTAGCTCCTACAATGAGCAGTTCTTC. As protein: CASSLSSSYNEQFF. The chain links TRBV11-2 to TRBJ2-1; D unclear. Germline loops: CDR1 SGHAT, CDR2 FQNNGV. The V end was cut by 5 bases, the J end by 0 bases, with 8 bases between. The CDR3 covers 14 residues.

This clonotype was observed many times. The rearrangement links TRBV29-1 to TRBJ2-3, with TRBD1 identical over 7 bases. Germline CDR1 is SQVTM and CDR2 is ANQGSEA. Germline trimming cut 7 bases from V and 4 bases from J; bases unmatched to any gene: 8. The CDR3 length is 13 residues. CDR3 loop: CSERQGAADTQYF. The CDR3 DNA reads TGCAGCGAGCGACAGGGAGCCGCAGATACGCAGTATTTT.